A selection of T cell receptor beta chains follows, all from one sample in a study of blood T cell repertoires in COVID-19. Method: immunoSEQ multiplex PCR; TCRdb's copy keeps in-frame clones and lacks some. The sample has some 100,000 clones, 84% seen once. Sequenced material: peripheral blood. The receptors come from a woman older than 75 with active or convalescent COVID-19. Each CDR3 is given with its conserved first and last residue.

TRBV15,TRBJ1-3,CATSRRTGVGNTIYF
TRBV10-2,TRBJ2-7,CASSEGGEQYF
TRBV5-6,TRBJ2-3,CASRRQGTDTQYF
TRBV10-2,TRBJ1-5,CASSRTGGNQPQHF
TRBV28,TRBJ1-5,CATRDSSNQPQHF
TRBV15,TRBJ2-1,CATSSRDYRNNEQFF
TRBV4-1,TRBJ2-3,CASSQALSDTQYF
TRBV5-8,TRBJ1-2,CASSLHRANYGYTF
TRBV18,TRBJ2-5,CASSPALQETQYF
TRBV7-3,TRBJ1-1,CASSLGSGEAFF
TRBV6-6,TRBJ1-4,CASSYSYGLNEKLFF
TRBV27,TRBJ1-5,CASRYTRGAQPQHF
TRBV6-2/TRBV6-3,TRBJ1-1,CASSNPAGRGDTEAFF
TRBV6-6,TRBJ2-2,CASSQLAGGGVTGELFF
TRBV2,TRBJ1-6,CASVVYAAQSPLHF
TRBV15,TRBJ2-7,CATSTSFSYEQYF
TRBV19,TRBJ2-1,CASSYTRSANNEQFF
TRBV6-4,TRBJ1-4,CASSKGQGSEKLFF
TRBV5-1,TRBJ1-6,CASSLMSQDNSPLHF
TRBV7-9,TRBJ2-6,CASTRTSERVLTF
TRBV7-2,TRBJ2-5,CASSTGLLGQETQYF
TRBV9,TRBJ1-2,CASSPVDGGMEGYTF
TRBV7-6,TRBJ2-5,CASSLGEGQRVGETQYF
TRBV7-9,TRBJ2-5,CASSPQTGQETQYF
TRBV4-1,TRBJ2-7,CASSQSGLRGGHEQYF
TRBV19,TRBJ1-1,CASSYTRVGEAFF
TRBV3-1/TRBV3-2,TRBJ2-3,CASSQDDRATQYF
TRBV6-4,TRBJ2-7,CASSPNAGGYEQYF
TRBV5-1,TRBJ2-7,CASSLEGRAYEQYF
TRBV6-5,TRBJ2-2,CASSYSPVRGGELFF
TRBV7-9,TRBJ2-1,CASSPSGRAYNEQFF
TRBV6-4,TRBJ1-5,CASRAGTGYSNQPQHF
TRBV10-2,TRBJ1-1,CATKREDLRGYEAFF
TRBV2,TRBJ2-1,CASSRESSSYNEQFF
TRBV6-2/TRBV6-3,TRBJ1-2,CASSYGTATLNYGYTF
TRBV7-3,TRBJ2-6,CASSLQVLSGANVLTF
TRBV2,TRBJ1-5,CASSWTEPLSNQPQHF
TRBV7-2,TRBJ2-1,CASSSRRASGAYNEQFF
TRBV5-1,TRBJ1-2,CASSSGNDGYTF
TRBV6-4,TRBJ2-5,CASSDSGLAGGPFTETQYF
TRBV2,TRBJ1-5,CASTGWSNQPQHF
TRBV6-1,TRBJ1-1,CASSDQGADTEAFF
TRBV27,TRBJ1-1,CASSFPPTWNTEAFF
TRBV9,TRBJ2-4,CASSATGGAGNIQYF
TRBV10-3,TRBJ2-2,CAITGARGTDTGELFF
TRBV5-1,TRBJ1-2,CASSLDQGGYPPSYGYTF
TRBV5-1,TRBJ2-2,CASSFIGGVNTGELFF
TRBV28,TRBJ2-1,CASRILAGGPNEQFF
TRBV21-1,TRBJ2-2,CASSKREKPSGRADGGELFF
TRBV7-9,TRBJ2-5,CASSLVPGGRETQYF
TRBV28,TRBJ2-7,CASSARTGKRLAGFYEQYF
TRBV5-1,TRBJ1-2,CASSRTGDYGYTF
TRBV24-1,TRBJ2-3,CATSDGWTGFTDTQYF
TRBV5-4,TRBJ1-1,CASSLGGTGGNTEAFF